These 20 T cell receptor beta chains came from one sample sequenced in a study of identifying expanded T cells in peripheral blood (dated by TCRdb to between 2018 and 2021). The library was prepared using the immunoSEQ multiplex PCR assay. Here the immuneACCESS table is served through TCRdb, limited to in-frame sequences with V and J called. Missing clones are a known gap in these copies; in checked studies unresolved V genes cover under half, and the rest lacks a known reason. This sample has under 120,000 clones in its table, and around 88% of those were observed once. The ten largest account for 16% of the sample. What was sequenced was blood. These receptors came from a person aged 18-70 years in good health.

Concerning this clone itself: Other DNA sequences in this specimen translate into the identical CDR3. The J gene is TRBJ1-1, the V gene TRBV9; D is ambiguous. The germline V gene encodes CDR1 SGDLS and CDR2 YYNGEE. V gave up 0 bases and J gave up 0 bases, with 3 bases separating them. The CDR3 spans 13 residues. Here the CDR3 DNA reads TGTGCCAGCAGCGTAGACCTGAACACTGAAGCTTTCTTT. Amino acids: CASSVDLNTEAFF.

The chain recombines TRBV9 with TRBJ2-6; D gene unclear. The CDR3 is 19 residues long. The germline V gene has CDR1 SGDLS and CDR2 YYNGEE. Trimming shortened V by 3 bases and J by 0 bases, and 19 bases separated the two germline ends. The CDR3 DNA reads as TGTGCCAGCAGCGGCCCTCTCGGGCCACCGCACTCTGGGGCCAACGTCCTGACTTTC. This encodes CASSGPLGPPHSGANVLTF.

The chain joins TRBV28 to TRBJ2-5; maybe TRBD1 (6 bases). The CDR3 totals 14 residues. Germline V gene lookup returns CDR1 MDHEN and CDR2 SYDVKM. The V end was cut by 3 bases, the J end by 7 bases, with 15 bases between. In nucleotides, the CDR3 is TGTGCCAGCAGTTTGGCCGCTTCGACAGGGACCCAGTACTTC. Its protein is CASSLAASTGTQYF.

The chain joins TRBV11-3 to TRBJ2-7, with D perhaps TRBD2 (6 bases). This CDR3 is 15 amino acids long. Deletions cut 1 base from V and 3 bases from J, with 13 bases between. The germline V gene has CDR1 SGHNT and CDR2 YENEEA. The DNA for the CDR3 is TGTGCCAGCAGCTTAGGAGGAGGGTCCCACTACGAGCAGTACTTC. It yields the protein CASSLGGGSHYEQYF.

V gene TRBV7-6 combines with J gene TRBJ1-3, with D possibly matching TRBD1 (6 bases). Trimming pared 3 bases from V and 5 bases from J, leaving 14 bases between. The CDR3 contains 15 residues. Germline V CDR1 and CDR2: SGHVS, FNYEAQ. CDR3 bases: TGTGCCAGCAGCTTCGGGGGCCAGGGCAGAAACACCATATATTTT. As protein: CASSFGGQGRNTIYF.

The V and J genes are TRBV11-3 and TRBJ1-1, with 7 positions matching TRBD1. CDR1 is SGHNT, CDR2 YENEEA, per germline. The CDR3 runs to 13 residues. Trimming cost V 3 bases and J 6 bases; bases outside gene matches: 4. CDR3 DNA sequence: TGTGCCAGCAGCTTTGACAGGGACGCTGAAGCTTTCTTT. Its protein is CASSFDRDAEAFF.

The CDR3 protein is CASCHRTWRGTSGNTIYF. Written as DNA, the CDR3 is TGTGCCAGCTGTCATCGGACGTGGAGGGGAACCTCTGGAAACACCATATATTTT. The rearrangement uses TRBV18 and TRBJ1-3, with D perhaps matching TRBD1 (5 bases). Germline values: CDR1 KGHSH, CDR2 LQKENI. The germline V and J ends were trimmed by 7 bases and 0 bases, with 22 bases remaining between them. The length of the CDR3 is 18 residues.

The J gene is TRBJ1-6, the V gene TRBV11-2; D remains ambiguous. Germline loops: CDR1 SGHAT, CDR2 FQNNGV. This CDR3 has 15 amino acids. Trimming shortened V by 6 bases and J by 0 bases, and 9 bases separated the two germline ends. The CDR3 loop reads CASSPNFSYNSPLHF. Here the CDR3 DNA reads TGTGCCAGCAGTCCTAATTTCTCCTATAATTCACCCCTCCACTTT.

The CDR3 DNA sequence: TGTGCCAGCAGTTCGCAGACCCAGTACTTC. Its translation: CASSSQTQYF. The rearrangement uses TRBV27 and TRBJ2-5; no firm D call. Looked up from germline, CDR1 is MNHEY and CDR2 is SMNVEV (reference sequence). This CDR3 has 10 amino acids. Trimming pared 4 bases from V and 6 bases from J, leaving 3 bases between.

The chain combines TRBV11-3 with TRBJ2-5; D might be TRBD2 (7 bases). The CDR3 contains 15 residues. The V gene lost 6 bases and the J gene lost 2 bases, with 16 bases spanning the gap. Germline V gene lookup returns CDR1 SGHNT and CDR2 YENEEA. Written as DNA, the CDR3 is TGTGCCAGCAGTCCCGGGGGGACACCACAAGAGACCCAGTACTTC. Translation: CASSPGGTPQETQYF.

CDR3 nucleotides: TGTGCCAGCTCATCAGGAGGGTCCTTCCCCTATGGCTACACCTTC. It translates to CASSSGGSFPYGYTF. The rearrangement links TRBV18 to TRBJ1-2; D ambiguous. The CDR3 is 15 residues long. Germline V lookup: CDR1 KGHSH, CDR2 LQKENI. V gave up 5 bases and J gave up 4 bases, with 17 bases separating them.

This chain joins TRBV2 and TRBJ1-5, with a tentative D call TRBD1 (6 bases). This CDR3 has 14 residues. Germline CDR1 reads SNHLY; CDR2 reads FYNNEI. V lost 6 bases and J 2 bases, leaving 11 bases between the germline ends. The CDR3 DNA sequence: TGTGCCAGCAGCAACAGGGCTGGCAATCAGCCCCAGCATTTT. This encodes CASSNRAGNQPQHF.

The V gene is TRBV7-6, the J gene TRBJ2-7; D uncertain. V was cut by 5 bases and J by 2 bases, with 19 bases left in between. CDR3 length equals 16 residues. Germline V gene data show CDR1 as SGHVS and CDR2 as FNYEAQ. CDR3 coding DNA: TGTGCCAGCAGCCCCTCGACTGCTTCAGCCACCTACGAGCAGTACTTC. Residues: CASSPSTASATYEQYF.

This chain uses TRBV5-1 with TRBJ2-7, with no clear D. Germline V lookup: CDR1 SGHRS, CDR2 YFSETQ. V was cut by 5 bases and J by 5 bases, with 8 bases left in between. The CDR3 is made up of 11 amino acids. The CDR3 loop is CASRGSHEQYF. In nucleotides, the CDR3 is TGCGCCAGCAGGGGGTCCCACGAGCAGTACTTC.

The chain carries TRBV28 and TRBJ1-2; 11 nucleotides agree with TRBD1. The CDR3 is made up of 14 amino acids. The J segment lost 8 bases and the V segment lost 5 bases, leaving 7 bases of the junction unmatched. Germline CDR1 and CDR2: MDHEN and SYDVKM. The CDR3 sequence: CASSPRTGGNGYTF. Written as DNA, the CDR3 is TGTGCCAGCAGTCCCCGGACAGGGGGCAACGGCTACACCTTC.

The rearrangement joins TRBV4-3 to TRBJ1-2; TRBD1 might be the D (5 bases). V lost 0 bases, J lost 0 bases, and 11 bases lay in between. The germline V gene encodes CDR1 LGHNA and CDR2 YSLEER. This CDR3 has 16 amino acids. The CDR3 loop reads CASSQDRAGANYGYTF. In nucleotides, the CDR3 is TGCGCCAGCAGCCAAGATCGAGCGGGGGCTAACTATGGCTACACCTTC.

V usage is TRBV5-4 and J usage is TRBJ1-4; D possibly corresponds to TRBD1 (5 bases). The CDR3 is made up of 18 amino acids. The germline CDR1 and CDR2 sequences are SGHNT and YYREEE (reference sequence). The germline V and J ends were trimmed by 2 bases and 4 bases, with 21 bases remaining between them. The CDR3 coding sequence is TGTGCCAGCAGCTTTACTTGGGGGGGAGAAGGCATTAATGAAAAACTGTTTTTT. Protein product: CASSFTWGGEGINEKLFF.

The chain combines TRBV18 with TRBJ2-7, with D tentatively TRBD2 (5 bases). CDR1 is KGHSH, CDR2 LQKENI, per germline. The CDR3 totals 16 residues. The V and J ends lost 2 bases and 0 bases respectively, with 14 bases between them. The CDR3 DNA follows: TGTGCCAGCTCACCAGGCAGTAACGGGATCTCCTACGAGCAGTACTTC. Amino acid sequence: CASSPGSNGISYEQYF.

V gene TRBV6-5 combines with J gene TRBJ2-3; perhaps TRBD1 as D (5 bases). V was cut by 2 bases and J by 8 bases, with 11 bases left in between. The CDR3 length is 13 residues. CDR1 and CDR2 from the germline V gene are MNHEY and SVGAGI. The CDR3 region is CASSYMGPGTQYF. In DNA, the CDR3 is TGTGCCAGCAGTTACATGGGGCCCGGTACGCAGTATTTT.

The V and J genes are TRBV5-6 and TRBJ1-2; 8 bases fit TRBD1. CDR1 and CDR2 from the germline V gene are SGHDT and YYEEEE. V was pared by 4 bases and J by 7 bases, with 6 bases of the junction left unmatched. This CDR3 spans 13 amino acids. CDR3 loop: CASSLRGLVGYTF. Written as DNA, the CDR3 is TGTGCCAGCAGCCTCAGGGGGCTTGTTGGCTACACCTTC.